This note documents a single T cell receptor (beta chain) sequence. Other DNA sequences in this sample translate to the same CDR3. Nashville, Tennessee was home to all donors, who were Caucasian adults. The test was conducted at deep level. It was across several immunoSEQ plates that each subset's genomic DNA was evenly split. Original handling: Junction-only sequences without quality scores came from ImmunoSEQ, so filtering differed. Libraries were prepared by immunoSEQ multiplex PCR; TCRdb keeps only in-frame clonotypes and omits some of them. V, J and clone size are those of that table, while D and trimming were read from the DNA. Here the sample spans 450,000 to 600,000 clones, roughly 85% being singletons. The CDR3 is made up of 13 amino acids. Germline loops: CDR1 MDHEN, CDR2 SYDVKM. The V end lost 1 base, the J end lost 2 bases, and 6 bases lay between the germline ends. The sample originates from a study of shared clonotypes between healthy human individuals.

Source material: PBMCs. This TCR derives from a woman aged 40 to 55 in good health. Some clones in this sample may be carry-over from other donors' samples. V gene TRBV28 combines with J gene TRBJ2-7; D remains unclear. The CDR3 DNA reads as TGTGCCAGCAGTTTATCTGGCCCCTACGAGCAGTACTTC. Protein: CASSLSGPYEQYF.